The rows below give T cell receptor beta chains drawn from one sample of a study of regulatory T cells in long-lasting Graves disease. TCRdb reanalysed the multiplex PCR reads using MiXCR and keeps one entry per CDR3 protein. Among 550,000 to 650,000 distinct CDR3 sequences listed, more than 15% were seen once. These records were also assigned to another study, of T cells in Graves' hyperthyroidism and ophthalmopathy.

This sample comprised peripheral blood mononuclear cells (PBMCs), obtained at new diagnosis, from a patient treated with antithyroid drugs. These receptors were collected from a young man with Graves disease. The CDR3 runs from the conserved cysteine through the conserved F or W. Fields, in order: V gene, J gene, D gene, clone size, CDR3 protein, CDR3 DNA. D genes are given only for firm matches. The size field is filled for only some rows; it gives once, few, many or a size class.

V: TRBV10-3
J: TRBJ2-3
D: -
size: -
CDR3: CAISEGVATLSDTQYF
DNA: TGTGCCATCAGTGAGGGAGTAGCGACGCTATCAGATACGCAGTATTTT

V: TRBV5-6
J: TRBJ2-2
D: TRBD1
size: few
CDR3: CASSLASGGEFFTGELFF
DNA: TGTGCCAGCAGCTTGGCGTCAGGGGGCGAATTTTTCACCGGGGAGCTGTTTTTT

V: TRBV3-1
J: TRBJ2-7
D: -
size: many
CDR3: CASNSRDGAYEQYF
DNA: TGTGCCAGCAACTCAAGGGACGGAGCCTACGAGCAGTACTTC

V: TRBV11-1
J: TRBJ2-2
D: TRBD1
size: many
CDR3: CASSLRTGQGTGELFF
DNA: TGTGCCAGCAGCTTGCGGACAGGGCAAGGCACCGGGGAGCTGTTTTTT

V: TRBV11-2
J: TRBJ2-5
D: -
size: many
CDR3: CASSRERVGQETQYF
DNA: TGTGCCAGCAGCCGCGAGAGGGTGGGACAAGAGACCCAGTACTTC

V: TRBV25-1
J: TRBJ2-6
D: TRBD2
size: few
CDR3: CASSDSPGLASGANVLTF
DNA: TGTGCCAGCAGTGACAGCCCGGGACTAGCGTCTGGGGCCAACGTCCTGACTTTC

V: TRBV28
J: TRBJ1-5
D: TRBD1
size: -
CDR3: CASSPGTGAIQPQHF
DNA: TGTGCCAGCAGTCCCGGGACAGGGGCGATTCAGCCCCAGCATTTT

V: TRBV19
J: TRBJ1-1
D: TRBD1
size: -
CDR3: CASSSHRGQNTEAFF
DNA: TGTGCCAGTAGTTCTCACAGGGGGCAGAACACTGAAGCTTTCTTT

V: TRBV7-2
J: TRBJ2-3
D: -
size: many
CDR3: CASSVTTSTDTQYF
DNA: TGTGCCAGCAGCGTTACTACTAGCACAGATACGCAGTATTTT

V: TRBV4-2
J: TRBJ2-2
D: TRBD2
size: -
CDR3: CASQGLAGDGELFF
DNA: TGTGCCAGCCAGGGACTAGCGGGAGACGGGGAGCTGTTTTTT

V: TRBV28
J: TRBJ2-3
D: -
size: -
CDR3: CASSFFPRGADTQYF
DNA: TGTGCCAGCAGTTTTTTTCCTAGGGGGGCAGATACGCAGTATTTT

V: TRBV28
J: TRBJ2-7
D: -
size: many
CDR3: CASTFQGGYEQYF
DNA: TGTGCCAGCACCTTCCAAGGGGGCTACGAGCAGTACTTC

V: TRBV5-8
J: TRBJ2-2
D: -
size: -
CDR3: CASSVRGHSNTGELFF
DNA: TGTGCCAGCAGCGTGAGGGGACACTCGAACACCGGGGAGCTGTTTTTT

V: TRBV5-1
J: TRBJ1-1
D: -
size: -
CDR3: CASSLGQMDTEAFF
DNA: TGCGCCAGCAGCTTGGGGCAAATGGACACTGAAGCTTTCTTT

V: TRBV3-1
J: TRBJ2-7
D: TRBD2
size: few
CDR3: CASSQEPGTSVYF
DNA: TGTGCCAGCAGCCAAGAGCCCGGGACTAGCGTTTACTTC

V: TRBV13
J: TRBJ2-2
D: -
size: -
CDR3: CASSFPDSNTGELFF
DNA: TGTGCCAGCAGCTTCCCGGACAGTAACACCGGGGAGCTGTTTTTT

V: TRBV5-1
J: TRBJ2-1
D: -
size: few
CDR3: CASSNRPSVDREQFF
DNA: TGCGCCAGCAGCAACCGGCCCTCCGTTGATAGGGAGCAGTTCTTC

V: TRBV4-1
J: TRBJ1-1
D: -
size: -
CDR3: CASSLRGTPVGEAFF
DNA: TGCGCCAGCAGCCTTCGCGGGACCCCCGTGGGAGAAGCTTTCTTT

V: TRBV20-1
J: TRBJ1-4
D: TRBD1
size: -
CDR3: CSARDFTGGTNEKLFF
DNA: TGCAGTGCTAGAGATTTTACAGGGGGAACTAATGAAAAACTGTTTTTT

V: TRBV27
J: TRBJ2-1
D: -
size: -
CDR3: CASSLRGGFEQFF
DNA: TGTGCCAGCAGTTTACGAGGGGGGTTTGAGCAGTTCTTC

V: TRBV7-9
J: TRBJ2-5
D: TRBD1
size: many
CDR3: CASSQQGKEETQYF
DNA: TGTGCCAGCAGCCAACAGGGGAAAGAAGAGACCCAGTACTTC

V: TRBV12-5
J: TRBJ2-5
D: TRBD2
size: -
CDR3: CASGLGTSGVGGYGTQYF
DNA: TGTGCTAGTGGTTTAGGGACTAGCGGAGTCGGGGGGTATGGGACCCAGTACTTC

V: TRBV5-1
J: TRBJ2-2
D: -
size: -
CDR3: CASRRTGGELFF
DNA: TGCGCCAGCAGGAGGACGGGCGGGGAGCTGTTTTTT

V: TRBV6-1
J: TRBJ2-5
D: -
size: -
CDR3: CASSTDQETQYF
DNA: TGTGCCAGCAGTACGGACCAAGAGACCCAGTACTTC

V: TRBV12-3/TRBV12-4
J: TRBJ1-5
D: -
size: many
CDR3: CASSSPGYDQPQHF
DNA: TGTGCCAGCAGCAGTCCAGGGTATGATCAGCCCCAGCATTTT

V: TRBV3-1
J: TRBJ1-2
D: -
size: -
CDR3: CASSRRTAGGYTF
DNA: TGTGCCAGCAGCCGACGGACAGCTGGTGGCTACACCTTC

V: TRBV7-3
J: TRBJ2-1
D: TRBD1
size: many
CDR3: CASSRTGTGGYNEQFF
DNA: TGTGCCAGCAGCCGCACCGGGACAGGGGGCTACAATGAGCAGTTCTTC

V: TRBV3-1
J: TRBJ1-1
D: -
size: many
CDR3: CASSQEVRQVSEAFF
DNA: TGTGCCAGCAGCCAGGAAGTACGGCAGGTTAGTGAAGCTTTCTTT

V: TRBV13
J: TRBJ1-1
D: -
size: few
CDR3: CASSAGGNTEAFF
DNA: TGTGCCAGCAGCGCCGGCGGGAACACTGAAGCTTTCTTT

V: TRBV19
J: TRBJ2-3
D: -
size: -
CDR3: CASNEGGLGDTQYF
DNA: TGTGCCAGTAACGAAGGCGGGTTGGGAGATACGCAGTATTTT

V: TRBV29-1
J: TRBJ1-1
D: TRBD1
size: -
CDR3: CSVLTGVAFF
DNA: TGCAGCGTCCTGACAGGGGTAGCTTTCTTT

V: TRBV27
J: TRBJ1-6
D: -
size: -
CDR3: CASSFQGSVSPLHF
DNA: TGTGCCAGCAGTTTTCAGGGATCAGTTTCACCCCTCCACTTT

V: TRBV20-1
J: TRBJ2-5
D: TRBD2
size: many
CDR3: CSASGTSVQETQYF
DNA: TGCAGTGCTTCCGGGACTAGCGTCCAAGAGACCCAGTACTTC

V: TRBV6-1
J: TRBJ2-7
D: TRBD2
size: -
CDR3: CASSLSREREYLEQYF
DNA: TGTGCCAGCAGCCTTTCTAGGGAGCGGGAGTATCTCGAGCAGTACTTC

V: TRBV5-1
J: TRBJ1-6
D: -
size: -
CDR3: CASSFQFDSPLHF
DNA: TGCGCCAGCAGCTTCCAATTTGATTCACCCCTCCACTTT

V: TRBV3-1
J: TRBJ2-1
D: -
size: many
CDR3: CASSQPNLLNEQFF
DNA: TGTGCCAGCAGCCAACCCAACCTCCTTAATGAGCAGTTCTTC

V: TRBV4-2
J: TRBJ2-7
D: TRBD2
size: -
CDR3: CASSRQWREDYEQYF
DNA: TGTGCCAGCAGCCGCCAGTGGCGGGAGGACTACGAGCAGTACTTC

V: TRBV12-3/TRBV12-4
J: TRBJ1-1
D: -
size: many
CDR3: CASSYPSRLEAFF
DNA: TGTGCCAGCTCTTATCCCTCAAGACTAGAAGCTTTCTTT

V: TRBV4-1
J: TRBJ2-7
D: -
size: -
CDR3: CASSQEGGRGTTYEQYF
DNA: TGCGCCAGCAGCCAAGAAGGTGGTCGCGGGACAACCTACGAGCAGTACTTC

V: TRBV25-1
J: TRBJ2-3
D: -
size: -
CDR3: CASSESFANTDTQYF
DNA: TGTGCCAGCAGTGAATCGTTTGCCAACACAGATACGCAGTATTTT

V: TRBV5-1
J: TRBJ2-2
D: -
size: -
CDR3: CASSRLVGEKGELFF
DNA: TGCGCCAGCAGCCGATTAGTCGGGGAAAAAGGGGAGCTGTTTTTT